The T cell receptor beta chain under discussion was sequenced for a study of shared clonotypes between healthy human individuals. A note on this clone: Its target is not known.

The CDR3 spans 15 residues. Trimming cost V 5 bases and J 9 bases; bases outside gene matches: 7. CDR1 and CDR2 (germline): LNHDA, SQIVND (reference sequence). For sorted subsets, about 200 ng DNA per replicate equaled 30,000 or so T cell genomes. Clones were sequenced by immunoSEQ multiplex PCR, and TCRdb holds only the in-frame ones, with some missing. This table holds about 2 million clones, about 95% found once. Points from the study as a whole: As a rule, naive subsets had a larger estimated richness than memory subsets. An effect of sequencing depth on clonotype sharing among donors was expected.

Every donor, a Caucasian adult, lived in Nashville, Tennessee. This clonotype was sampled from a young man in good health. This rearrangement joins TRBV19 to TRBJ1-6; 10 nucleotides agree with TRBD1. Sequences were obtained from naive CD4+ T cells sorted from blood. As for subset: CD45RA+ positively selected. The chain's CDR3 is CASSEDRGTASPLHF. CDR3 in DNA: TGTGCCAGTAGTGAGGACAGGGGGACCGCTTCACCCCTCCACTTT.